This passage covers 14 T cell receptor beta chains from one sample sequenced in a study of T cells after yellow fever vaccination. From the 5' RACE reads, TCRdb called clonotypes with MiXCR, one entry per CDR3 protein. This sample has 300,000 or so distinct CDR3 sequences, with roughly 13% found just once. The specimen comprised CD4+ T cells sorted from PBMCs, sampled 45 days after the yellow fever booster vaccination. These receptors came from a man aged 25 to 40 who received the YFV17D yellow fever vaccine.

This clonotype was counted between two and nine times. This chain links TRBV20-1 with TRBJ2-5; TRBD1 agrees at 7 bases. The CDR3 covers 14 residues. The junction had 9 bases not matched to a gene; V was cut back by 6 bases and J by 2 bases. Per the germline V gene, CDR1 is DFQATT and CDR2 is SNEGSKA (reference sequence). CDR3 sequence reads: CSASSGTVQETQYF. As DNA, the CDR3 is TGCAGTGCCTCCTCCGGGACAGTACAAGAGACCCAGTACTTC.

The chain links TRBV5-1 to TRBJ2-5; a possible D gene is TRBD2 (5 bases). Trimming removed 6 bases at V and 1 base at J, with 13 bases between. The germline V gene encodes CDR1 SGHRS and CDR2 YFSETQ. CDR3 length: 14 amino acids. CDR3 protein: CASKEGRTQETQYF. CDR3 DNA sequence: TGCGCCAGCAAAGAGGGAAGAACCCAAGAGACCCAGTACTTC. Combining the CDR3 with reference TRBV5-1 and TRBJ2-5 gives the whole variable domain KAGVTQTPRYLIKTRGQQVTLSCSPISGHRSVSWYQQTPGQGLQFLFEYFSETQRNKGNFPGRFSGRQFSNSRSEMNVSTLELGDSALYLCASKEGRTQETQYFGPGTRLLVL.

V and J are TRBV12-3 or TRBV12-4 and TRBJ1-4; D perhaps matches TRBD1 (6 bases). This CDR3 is 14 amino acids long. V was pared by 5 bases and J by 4 bases, with 11 bases between. The CDR3 protein is CASSQGSLNEKLFF. The DNA for the CDR3 is TGTGCCAGCAGTCAGGGGTCCCTTAATGAAAAACTGTTTTTT.

The sample holds a few counts of this clonotype. The chain employs TRBV5-1 and TRBJ2-7, with 9 bases fitting TRBD1. The CDR3 is 13 amino acids. J was trimmed by 2 bases and V by 3 bases; bases with no gene match: 0. Germline V lookup: CDR1 SGHRS, CDR2 YFSETQ. The CDR3 is CASSWTGAYEQYF. The CDR3 bases are TGCGCCAGCAGCTGGACAGGGGCCTACGAGCAGTACTTC.

The rearrangement uses TRBV12-3 or TRBV12-4 and TRBJ2-3; TRBD1 is a possible D gene (6 bases). With 3 bases removed from V and 0 bases from J, the gap between germline ends came to 10 bases. This CDR3 contains 15 residues. This CDR3 is CASSFPGQSTDTQYF. The CDR3 DNA sequence: TGTGCCAGCAGTTTTCCGGGACAAAGCACAGATACGCAGTATTTT.

The genes are TRBV15 and TRBJ2-2; perhaps TRBD1 as D (5 bases). Looked up from germline, CDR1 is LNHNV and CDR2 is YYDKDF (reference sequence). V was shortened by 0 bases and J by 4 bases, with 9 bases between the two germline ends. The CDR3 consists of 15 residues. The DNA for the CDR3 is TGTGCCACCAGCAGAGAACAGGTCCTCACCGGGGAGCTGTTTTTT. Its protein product is CATSREQVLTGELFF.

There are a few counts of this clonotype. The chain employs TRBV27 and TRBJ2-1; tentatively, D is TRBD1 (6 bases). V was shortened by 3 bases and J by 6 bases, with 12 bases between the two germline ends. Germline V lookup: CDR1 MNHEY, CDR2 SMNVEV (reference sequence). The CDR3 spans 14 residues. CDR3 residues: CASSFRGRGNEQFF. CDR3 in DNA: TGTGCCAGCAGTTTCAGGGGTCGGGGCAATGAGCAGTTCTTC.

This clonotype turned up a few times. The V call is TRBV7-2, the J call TRBJ2-7; 9 nucleotides agree with TRBD2. CDR3 length equals 15 residues. Looked up from germline, CDR1 is SGHTA and CDR2 is FQGNSA. The V and J ends lost 2 bases and 2 bases, in that order; junction bases with no gene match: 4. CDR3 in DNA: TGTGCCAGCAGCTTACTAGCGGGGACCCCCTACGAGCAGTACTTC. Translated, it gives CASSLLAGTPYEQYF.

The table lists this clonotype with many counts. The V gene is TRBV20-1, the J gene TRBJ2-3; weak D call: TRBD1 (6 bases). Germline lookup yields CDR1 DFQATT and CDR2 SNEGSKA (reference sequence). The CDR3 loop spans 12 amino acids. This CDR3 is CSAGVRADTQYF. The DNA for the CDR3 is TGCAGCGCAGGGGTTAGGGCAGATACGCAGTATTTT.

The gene calls are TRBV20-1 and TRBJ1-1, with 8 bases lining up with TRBD1. V lost 5 bases, J lost 3 bases, and 2 bases stayed unmatched. The CDR3 covers 12 residues. Germline values: CDR1 DFQATT, CDR2 SNEGSKA (reference sequence). The CDR3 loop reads CSASTGDTEAFF. The CDR3 DNA reads as TGCAGTGCTTCGACAGGGGACACTGAAGCTTTCTTT.

V usage is TRBV7-9 and J usage is TRBJ1-3; the D is unclear. Trimming pared 5 bases from V and 0 bases from J, leaving 11 bases between. The CDR3 consists of 15 residues. Germline V CDR1 and CDR2: SEHNR, FQNEAQ (reference sequence). The CDR3 loop is CASSPRGSSGNTIYF. DNA for the CDR3: TGTGCCAGCAGCCCCCGGGGAAGCTCTGGAAACACCATATATTTT.

This clonotype was recorded many times. V usage is TRBV5-1 and J usage is TRBJ2-1; 9 bases fit TRBD2. V dropped 0 bases and J dropped 8; count of bases not matched to a gene: 6. The CDR3 is made up of 15 amino acids. Per the germline V gene, CDR1 is SGHRS and CDR2 is YFSETQ. The CDR3 DNA sequence: TGCGCCAGCAGCTTGGGAGGTAGCGGGAGCTATGAGCAGTTCTTC. Translating it yields CASSLGGSGSYEQFF.

The gene calls are TRBV19 and TRBJ2-1, with 10 bases identical to TRBD1. This CDR3 has 18 residues. CDR1 LNHDA and CDR2 SQIVND come from the germline V gene (reference sequence). The trim removed 9 bases at V and 8 bases at J, leaving 22 bases unmatched. The CDR3 sequence: CARGPGQGPVLVVDEQFF. DNA for the CDR3: TGTGCCAGGGGGCCGGGACAGGGGCCTGTTCTAGTGGTCGATGAGCAGTTCTTC.

The rearrangement joins TRBV6-5 to TRBJ2-1; D is ambiguous. CDR3 length: 15 residues. Germline CDR1 reads MNHEY; CDR2 reads SVGAGI. V was pared by 0 bases and J by 10 bases, with 16 bases between. In DNA, the CDR3 is TGTGCCAGCAGTTACTCGATGGGGTCGAGGCGCGAGCAGTTCTTC. Translation: CASSYSMGSRREQFF.